This T cell receptor (beta chain) was obtained from a study of T cells in Graves' hyperthyroidism and ophthalmopathy. Study-level background: At the time of initial diagnosis and before any treatment, peripheral blood was collected.

Trimming removed 3 bases at V and 6 bases at J, with 14 bases between. Germline V gives CDR1 SGHTS, CDR2 YDEGEE. CDR3 length: 14 amino acids. Study-level results: A model built on 13 V-J features separated ophthalmopathy from stable hyperthyroidism.

From RNA transcripts, TCR beta CDR3 regions were amplified. Researchers ran a first-round RT-PCR on the TCR CDR3 using the HTBI primer set. TCRdb independently ran MiXCR on the multiplex PCR reads; one entry per CDR3 protein. The data contain about 560,000 distinct CDR3 sequences, 15% to 20% of them singletons. Patients showing uncontrolled infection, other autoimmune disease, pregnancy or lactation were ineligible. There are a few counts of this clonotype. Its antigen remains unidentified. Sequenced: blood. The chain carries TRBV5-8 and TRBJ2-3, with D uncertain. The TCR comes from a woman under 30 with Graves' hyperthyroidism. The CDR3 here is CASSSGPPADTQYF. CDR3 DNA sequence: TGTGCCAGCAGCTCTGGGCCCCCGGCGGATACGCAGTATTTT.